This T cell receptor (beta chain) was retrieved from a study of OX40 agonist ivuxolimab in advanced cancers. In the study overall: Past anti-PD-1, anti-PD-L1 or anti-CTLA-4 therapy was accepted, and roughly 42% had received some. Study-wide results and limits: Clonal expansion by week 6 occurred in CD4+ and CD8+ blood T cells (at 0.1 to 3.0 mg/kg).

With regard to this clone: Its specificity is unknown.

Blood specimens came from baseline, cycle 4 day 1, and cycle 7 day 1. Using immunoSEQ multiplex PCR, the repertoire was profiled, and TCRdb retains in-frame clones only, with some absent. Here the sample spans over 70,000 clones, 75% to 90% being singletons. Unmatched junction bases numbered 6, after V lost 5 bases and J lost 4 bases. CDR3 length: 15 amino acids. Germline V CDR1 and CDR2: SQVTM, ANQGSEA. This specimen consisted of CD4+ or CD8+ T cells sorted from blood, obtained in a trial of the OX40 agonist ivuxolimab. The chain combines TRBV29-1 with TRBJ2-3; 13 positions agree with TRBD2. The sequence came from an adult with an advanced solid tumor such as melanoma, head and neck, liver or kidney cancer. For the CDR3, the DNA is TGCAGCGTTTCCGGACTAGCGGGAGATCCAGATACGCAGTATTTT. Its protein is CSVSGLAGDPDTQYF.